The 27 T cell receptor beta chains in this list originate from one sample, sequenced in a study of T cells after yellow fever vaccination. MiXCR, run by TCRdb on the 5' RACE reads, gives a single entry per CDR3 protein. The data show some 340,000 distinct CDR3 sequences, with 9.5% to 12% seen just once and 3.3% held by the top ten. This specimen was CD4+ T cells sorted from PBMCs, taken 45 days after the yellow fever booster vaccination. These receptors were collected from a man aged 18-30 years who received the YFV17D yellow fever vaccine.

The chain recombines TRBV11-2 with TRBJ2-5; TRBD1 agrees at 12 bases. The CDR3 contains 17 residues. After removal of 2 bases from V and 5 bases from J, the junction contained 9 bases not matched to a gene. Germline V lookup: CDR1 SGHAT, CDR2 FQNNGV. The CDR3 spells CASSLMGGTGGSETQYF. The CDR3, as DNA: TGTGCCAGCAGCTTAATGGGGGGGACAGGGGGCTCCGAGACCCAGTACTTC.

This clonotype showed up just a few times. V and J are TRBV20-1 and TRBJ1-6; TRBD1 might be the D (5 bases). The CDR3 has 14 residues. V was cut by 6 bases and J by 5 bases, with 14 bases left in between. Germline V CDR1 and CDR2: DFQATT, SNEGSKA (reference sequence). The CDR3 here is CSALAGYNNSPLHF. As DNA, the CDR3 is TGCAGTGCCTTGGCAGGGTACAATAATTCACCCCTCCACTTT.

This clonotype was counted at least ten times. The chain is built from TRBV10-3 and TRBJ2-7; D perhaps matches TRBD1 (6 bases). Germline lookup yields CDR1 ENHRY and CDR2 SYGVKD. Trimming removed 5 bases at V and 5 bases at J, with 16 bases between. The CDR3 has 14 residues. The CDR3 loop reads CAISRGAGENEQYF. CDR3 bases: TGTGCCATCAGTCGAGGAGCAGGGGAAAACGAGCAGTACTTC.

This clonotype was observed a handful of times. The rearrangement links TRBV5-1 to TRBJ1-6; possible D gene TRBD1, 5 bases. Germline V gene sequence: CDR1 SGHRS, CDR2 YFSETQ. This CDR3 comprises 14 residues. Between the trimmed V and J ends, which lost 0 bases and 7 bases, there was a span of 8 bases. The CDR3 nucleotides read TGCGCCAGCAGCTTGGTTGAGGGGAATTCACCCCTCCACTTT. Its protein is CASSLVEGNSPLHF.

Only a few counts were recorded for this clonotype. V is TRBV11-2 and J is TRBJ2-2; D remains ambiguous. Trimming removed 5 bases from V and 7 bases from J, with 8 bases in between. The CDR3 is 12 amino acids. CDR1 and CDR2 from the germline V gene are SGHAT and FQNNGV. CDR3 sequence: CASSRPHGELFF. Here the CDR3 DNA reads TGTGCCAGCAGCCGACCGCACGGGGAGCTGTTTTTT.

A few counts support this clonotype. The chain uses TRBV7-9 and TRBJ1-6; D is possibly TRBD1 (5 bases). Germline V gene lookup returns CDR1 SEHNR and CDR2 FQNEAQ (reference sequence). The CDR3 contains 15 residues. Trimming removed 4 bases at V and 3 bases at J, with 10 bases between. The chain's CDR3 is CASSWGPIYNSPLHF. The CDR3 DNA follows: TGTGCCAGCAGCTGGGGACCGATCTATAATTCACCCCTCCACTTT.

This clonotype was detected ten times or more. The V and J genes are TRBV9 and TRBJ2-3; TRBD1 agrees at 8 bases. The trim removed 0 bases at V and 4 bases at J, leaving 4 bases unmatched. Germline V CDR1 and CDR2: SGDLS, YYNGEE. The CDR3 contains 15 residues. The CDR3 spells CASSVEAGGADTQYF. The CDR3 DNA reads TGTGCCAGCAGCGTAGAGGCAGGGGGCGCAGATACGCAGTATTTT.

This clonotype was counted a few times. This rearrangement joins TRBV4-3 to TRBJ2-3; 7 bases are a match to TRBD2. The CDR3 has 18 residues. Germline lookup yields CDR1 LGHNA and CDR2 YSLEER. Unmatched junction bases numbered 14, after V lost 0 bases and J lost 5 bases. This CDR3 is CASSQEIGGGTLLDTQYF. The CDR3 region has the DNA TGCGCCAGCAGCCAAGAGATTGGCGGGGGTACACTGTTAGATACGCAGTATTTT.

This clonotype was found a few times. J is TRBJ2-7 and V is TRBV30; tentative D call: TRBD1 (6 bases). CDR1 is GTSNPN, CDR2 SVGIG, per germline (reference sequence). The CDR3 has 16 amino acids. Between the trimmed V and J ends, which lost 0 bases and 7 bases, there was a span of 22 bases. The chain's CDR3 is CAWSVARVRGTREQYF. CDR3 bases: TGTGCCTGGAGTGTCGCTCGGGTCAGGGGAACGAGGGAGCAGTACTTC.

This clonotype was observed a handful of times. Germline and junction disagree at one end, which may indicate a read error. The chain employs TRBV7-8 and TRBJ1-2; D ambiguous. This CDR3 contains 11 residues. CDR1 is SGHVS and CDR2 is FQNEAQ in the germline V gene. Here the CDR3 reads CASSLANRYHF. The CDR3 region has the DNA TGTGCCAGCAGCTTAGCGAATAGGTACCACTTC.

This clonotype was seen only a few times. The chain has TRBV20-1 and TRBJ2-5, with 7 positions matching TRBD1. Germline trimming cut 5 bases from V and 2 bases from J; bases unmatched to any gene: 2. The CDR3 has 12 amino acids. The germline CDR1 and CDR2 sequences are DFQATT and SNEGSKA (reference sequence). CDR3 bases: TGCAGTGCTGGGGACAGACAAGAGACCCAGTACTTC. Its translation is CSAGDRQETQYF.

This clonotype was seen a few times. The CDR3 spells CSVVAETQYFGANVLTF. For the CDR3, the DNA is TGCAGCGTGGTCGCCGAAACACAATATTTCGGGGCCAACGTCCTGACTTTC. The V gene is TRBV29-1, the J gene TRBJ2-6; D unresolved. This CDR3 contains 17 residues. The germline V gene has CDR1 SQVTM and CDR2 ANQGSEA. Trimming removed 6 bases at V and 4 bases at J, with 22 bases between.

This clonotype appeared many times. The chain joins TRBV6-6 to TRBJ2-3; maybe TRBD2 (5 bases). The V end was cut by 2 bases, the J end by 4 bases, with 7 bases between. The CDR3 contains 13 residues. The germline CDR1 and CDR2 sequences are MNHNY and SVGAGI (reference sequence). The CDR3 protein is CASSYLGADTQYF. The CDR3 region has the DNA TGTGCCAGCAGTTACCTCGGGGCAGATACGCAGTATTTT.

J is TRBJ2-5 and V is TRBV20-1, with TRBD1 matching over 8 bases. The V gene end was trimmed by 5 bases and the J gene end by 5 bases; junction bases not matched to a gene: 13. This CDR3 is built from 15 residues. Germline V gives CDR1 DFQATT, CDR2 SNEGSKA (reference sequence). For the CDR3, the DNA is TGCAGTGCTGGAAACGGACAGGGAAGTTGGGAGACCCAGTACTTC. This codes for CSAGNGQGSWETQYF.

This clonotype was counted a few times. V gene TRBV18 combines with J gene TRBJ2-7, with a tentative D call TRBD2 (6 bases). Trimming stripped 6 bases from V and 6 bases from J, with 21 bases between. The CDR3 is made up of 15 amino acids. Germline V CDR1 and CDR2: KGHSH, LQKENI. The CDR3 sequence: CASSRSRGLFFEQYF. As DNA, the CDR3 is TGTGCCAGCTCCCGTTCCCGGGGACTCTTTTTCGAGCAGTACTTC.

This clonotype came up many times. This rearrangement joins TRBV12-3 or TRBV12-4 to TRBJ2-1, with 8 bases matching TRBD2. V dropped 6 bases and J dropped 1; count of bases not matched to a gene: 8. This CDR3 is built from 16 residues. CDR3 in amino acids: CASRPQERGSYNEQFF. CDR3 DNA sequence: TGTGCCAGCAGACCCCAGGAGCGGGGGTCCTACAATGAGCAGTTCTTC.

This clonotype was seen only a few times. The CDR3 nucleotides read TGTGCCAGCAGTTTGCTTAGAGGGTTGGATCAGCCCCAGCATTTT. Amino acids: CASSLLRGLDQPQHF. The J gene is TRBJ1-5, the V gene TRBV12-3 or TRBV12-4; D gene ambiguous. CDR3 length: 15 residues. The V gene lost 3 bases and the J gene lost 5 bases, with 14 bases spanning the gap.

This clonotype occurred many times. The chain has TRBV4-2 and TRBJ2-2, with D possibly TRBD1 on 6 matching bases. V was shortened by 4 bases and J by 5 bases, with 11 bases between the two germline ends. The CDR3 length is 14 residues. Germline V gene sequence: CDR1 LGHNA, CDR2 YNFKEQ. CDR3 nucleotide sequence: TGTGCCAGCAGCCGGGGGCAGGGAACCGGGGAGCTGTTTTTT. Protein sequence: CASSRGQGTGELFF.

A few counts support this clonotype. This chain links TRBV11-2 with TRBJ2-3; 9 positions match TRBD2. The germline gives CDR1 SGHAT, CDR2 FQNNGV. This CDR3 has 18 residues. V lost 5 bases, J lost 0 bases, and 12 bases stayed unmatched. CDR3 in DNA: TGTGCCAGCAGCGGTAACGCGGGGGGGCCCCCTAGCACAGATACGCAGTATTTT. Its translation is CASSGNAGGPPSTDTQYF. The whole variable domain, remainder taken from reference TRBV11-2 and TRBJ2-3, is EAGVAQSPRYKIIEKRQSVAFWCNPISGHATLYWYQQILGQGPKLLIQFQNNGVVDDSQLPKDRFSAERLKGVDSTLKIQPAKLEDSAVYLCASSGNAGGPPSTDTQYFGPGTRLTVL.

The chain is built from TRBV5-1 and TRBJ2-1; 7 bases align to TRBD1. This CDR3 spans 16 amino acids. Germline CDR1 reads SGHRS; CDR2 reads YFSETQ. V gave up 4 bases and J gave up 5 bases; unmatched junction bases: 12. CDR3 loop: CASSTTLGTAHNEQFF. CDR3 bases: TGCGCCAGCAGCACCACACTCGGGACAGCACACAATGAGCAGTTCTTC.

The chain has TRBV9 and TRBJ1-1; D remains unclear. Germline CDR1 and CDR2: SGDLS and YYNGEE. The CDR3 totals 15 residues. V dropped 0 bases and J dropped 1 base, with 10 bases sitting between them. The CDR3 sequence is CASSVAYDWNTEAFF. The CDR3 nucleotides read TGTGCCAGCAGCGTAGCTTATGACTGGAACACTGAAGCTTTCTTT.

This clonotype was observed at least ten times. The chain joins TRBV19 to TRBJ1-2, with 9 bases identical to TRBD1. The CDR3 is 17 residues long. Germline-derived CDR1 and CDR2 are LNHDA and SQIVND (reference sequence). V was clipped by 3 bases and J by 7 bases; unmatched bases: 15. This CDR3 is CASSMIGTGLQVGGYTF. CDR3 bases: TGTGCCAGTAGTATGATCGGGACAGGGCTTCAAGTCGGTGGCTACACCTTC.

In its sample, this clonotype was seen a few times. The chain is built from TRBV12-3 or TRBV12-4 and TRBJ2-7; 14 bases are a match to TRBD2. There are 15 residues in the CDR3. V lost 6 bases, J lost 3 bases, and 4 bases stayed unmatched. CDR3 sequence: CASSRGTSGGYEQYF. The CDR3 DNA reads as TGTGCCAGCAGCCGAGGGACTAGCGGGGGCTACGAGCAGTACTTC.

This chain uses TRBV5-4 with TRBJ2-4; D gene unclear. This CDR3 contains 15 residues. V was pared by 2 bases and J by 6 bases, with 15 bases between. Germline V gene data show CDR1 as SGHNT and CDR2 as YYREEE (reference sequence). CDR3 in DNA: TGTGCCAGCAGCTTCCTTGGGCTAGGGATAAACATTCAGTACTTC. Protein sequence: CASSFLGLGINIQYF.

This clonotype was seen a handful of times. The CDR3 protein is CASSYRDRGPPSSGANVLTF. Here the CDR3 DNA reads TGTGCCAGCAGTTACCGGGACAGGGGTCCCCCAAGCTCTGGGGCCAACGTCCTGACTTTC. The chain combines TRBV6-2 or TRBV6-3 with TRBJ2-6, with 10 bases that match TRBD1. The CDR3 extends over 20 amino acids. V lost 2 bases and J lost 0; bases outside the gene matches: 10. Germline V gene lookup returns CDR1 MNHEY and CDR2 SVGEGT.

This clonotype came up a few times. J is TRBJ2-2 and V is TRBV7-2; 12 positions agree with TRBD2. Germline CDR1 reads SGHTA; CDR2 reads FQGNSA. CDR3 size: 16 residues. Trimming cost V 5 bases and J 3 bases; bases outside gene matches: 4. DNA for the CDR3: TGTGCCAGCAGCCCCTCTAGCGGGGGGGACACCGGGGAGCTGTTTTTT. Its protein is CASSPSSGGDTGELFF. The full variable domain, with the rest looked up from reference TRBV7-2 and TRBJ2-2, is GAGVSQSPSNKVTEKGKDVELRCDPISGHTALYWYRQSLGQGLEFLIYFQGNSAPDKSGLPSDRFSAERTGGSVSTLTIQRTQQEDSAVYLCASSPSSGGDTGELFFGEGSRLTVL.

The gene calls are TRBV4-3 and TRBJ2-5; possible D gene TRBD2, 5 bases. Trimming cost V 1 base and J 4 bases, with 10 bases left between them. The CDR3 sequence is 14 residues long. The germline V gene encodes CDR1 LGHNA and CDR2 YSLEER. CDR3 amino acids: CASSQAGKPETQYF. The CDR3 region has the DNA TGCGCCAGCAGCCAAGCGGGGAAACCAGAGACCCAGTACTTC.